This TCR beta chain was recorded in a study of blood T cells in healthy people across ages. Combining a sample-barcoded 5' primer with a J-beta primer mix, a second PCR ran for roughly 6 to 12 cycles. TCRdb analysed the 5' RACE reads with MiXCR anew, one entry per CDR3 protein. This repertoire shows 1,100,000 or so distinct CDR3 sequences, more than 40% found once; its top ten account for approximately 17%. V was trimmed by 1 base and J by 3 bases, leaving 19 bases between them. The germline V gene encodes CDR1 LGHNA and CDR2 YNFKEQ. The CDR3 totals 17 residues. Sequencing was carried out using blood. The sequence was collected from a woman aged 60-75 years in good health. This rearrangement joins TRBV4-2 to TRBJ2-7, with D possibly matching TRBD2 (7 bases). CDR3 amino acids: CASSQGTEGGLHYEQYF. The CDR3 DNA sequence: TGTGCCAGCAGCCAAGGCACCGAGGGGGGGCTCCACTACGAGCAGTACTTC.